The 27 T cell receptor beta chains given below trace back to one sample, sequenced in a study of blood T cell repertoires in COVID-19. The method was immunoSEQ multiplex PCR; TCRdb's version includes in-frame clones alone and lacks a portion of them. There are 50,000 to 75,000 clones in the sample; more than 75% occur only once, and 50% lies in the top ten. The sequenced material came from peripheral blood. The receptors here all came from a woman aged 80 or older with acute or convalescent COVID-19.

This clone was found a few times. This chain uses TRBV24-1 with TRBJ2-2, with 7 bases aligning to TRBD1. CDR1 is KGHDR, CDR2 SFDVKD, per germline. This CDR3 has 16 amino acids. Germline trimming cut 9 bases from V and 2 bases from J; bases unmatched to any gene: 11. CDR3 coding DNA: TGTGCCACCGGAGCCCCGACAGGGTTCAACACCGGGGAGCTGTTTTTT. Translating gives CATGAPTGFNTGELFF.

Here the CDR3 DNA reads TGTGCCAGCAGCCCAAGGGGAACAGGGGGGCGGGATACGCAGTATTTT. It specifies CASSPRGTGGRDTQYF. The gene calls are TRBV28 and TRBJ2-3; TRBD1 matches at 8 bases. V dropped 6 bases and J dropped 6; count of bases not matched to a gene: 14. CDR1 and CDR2 (germline): MDHEN, SYDVKM. The CDR3 has 16 residues.

The CDR3: CARSSRDRVSNQPQHF. CDR3 nucleotides: TGTGCCAGAAGCTCCCGGGACAGGGTCAGCAATCAGCCCCAGCATTTT. J is TRBJ1-5 and V is TRBV5-3, with 9 nucleotides matching TRBD1. TRBV5-3 is known as an ORF, though its function is uncertain. With 3 bases clipped from V and 1 base from J, the junction kept 5 bases outside the gene matches. CDR3 length equals 16 residues.

In DNA form, the CDR3 reads TGTGCCAGCAGCCAACCCGACCGGGGGGAAAAACTGTTTTTT. Translation: CASSQPDRGEKLFF. The chain links TRBV3-1 (or the pseudogene TRBV3-2) to TRBJ1-4; D is possibly TRBD1 (5 bases). The CDR3 contains 14 residues. From germline, CDR1 is LGHDT and CDR2 YNNKEL (reference sequence). Trimming left V 2 bases short and J 8 bases short, with 12 bases between.

The chain employs TRBV19 and TRBJ2-1, with TRBD2 identical over 8 bases. Per germline, CDR1 LNHDA and CDR2 SQIVND (reference sequence). V gave up 3 bases and J gave up 6 bases; unmatched junction bases: 7. This CDR3 spans 15 amino acids. The DNA for the CDR3 is TGTGCCAGTAGTATTAGGACTAGCTCGCTCAATGAGCAGTTCTTC. Its translation: CASSIRTSSLNEQFF. Full variable domain (rest looked up from reference TRBV19 and TRBJ2-1): DGGITQSPKYLFRKEGQNVTLSCEQNLNHDAMYWYRQDPGQGLRLIYYSQIVNDFQKGDIAEGYSVSREKKESFPLTVTSAQKNPTAFYLCASSIRTSSLNEQFFGPGTRLTVL.

The V and J genes are TRBV3-1 (or the pseudogene TRBV3-2) and TRBJ2-7, with 7 bases that match TRBD2. CDR1 is LGHDT and CDR2 is YNNKEL in the germline V gene (reference sequence). The CDR3 runs 17 residues. The J segment lost 2 bases and the V segment lost 4 bases, leaving 14 bases of the junction unmatched. CDR3 sequence: CASSPKISAGVAYEQYF. CDR3 bases: TGTGCCAGCAGCCCCAAGATATCCGCGGGAGTAGCCTACGAGCAGTACTTC.

This chain links TRBV28 with TRBJ2-1, with a tentative D call TRBD2 (7 bases). This CDR3 spans 16 amino acids. Germline lookup yields CDR1 MDHEN and CDR2 SYDVKM. Trimming took 5 bases from V and 5 from J, leaving 19 bases between them. The chain's CDR3 is CASSPPGGEGNNEQFF. The CDR3, as DNA: TGTGCCAGCAGTCCCCCGGGGGGCGAAGGGAACAATGAGCAGTTCTTC.

V usage is TRBV19 and J usage is TRBJ2-1, with 8 bases fitting TRBD2. J gave up 3 bases and V 3 bases, and 1 base lay outside the gene matches. CDR1 is LNHDA, CDR2 SQIVND, per germline (reference sequence). This CDR3 contains 14 residues. The CDR3 DNA reads as TGTGCCAGTAGTATGAGCGGGAGCTACAATGAGCAGTTCTTC. Protein product: CASSMSGSYNEQFF.

The chain carries TRBV19 and TRBJ1-1; TRBD1 matches at 12 bases. The V gene end was trimmed by 0 bases and the J gene end by 8 bases; junction bases not matched to a gene: 4. The germline gives CDR1 LNHDA, CDR2 SQIVND (reference sequence). The CDR3 consists of 15 residues. CDR3 nucleotides: TGTGCCAGTAGTATAGACCGGGACAGGGGGCGCGAAGCTTTCTTT. Translating gives CASSIDRDRGREAFF.

This clone was detected a few times. This chain joins TRBV6-5 and TRBJ2-7; 11 bases fit TRBD1. V was pared by 6 bases and J by 2 bases, with 3 bases of the junction left unmatched. The length of the CDR3 is 14 residues. Germline lookup yields CDR1 MNHEY and CDR2 SVGAGI. The CDR3 reads CASRRDRGTYEQYF. The CDR3, as DNA: TGTGCCAGCAGGCGGGACAGGGGGACCTACGAGCAGTACTTC.

This clone has only a few counts. This chain uses TRBV29-1 with TRBJ2-5, with D unresolved. Germline CDR1 and CDR2: SQVTM and ANQGSEA. CDR3 length: 16 amino acids. V lost 0 bases to trimming and J lost 3 bases, with 17 bases between them. DNA for the CDR3: TGCAGCGTTGAAGATTTGGGCGCAGTGTGGGAAGAGACCCAGTACTTC. This translates into CSVEDLGAVWEETQYF.

This clone was observed once. In DNA, the CDR3 is TGTGCCAGCAGCTTGGCGGGAGTTTATATGGCCCAGTACTTC. This gives the protein CASSLAGVYMAQYF. V gene TRBV7-2 combines with J gene TRBJ2-5; the match to TRBD2 covers 7 bases. J gave up 9 bases and V 3 bases, and 10 bases lay outside the gene matches. Germline V lookup: CDR1 SGHTA, CDR2 FQGNSA. The CDR3 is made up of 14 amino acids.

The genes are TRBV24-1 and TRBJ2-1; TRBD2 is a possible D gene (6 bases). Trimming took 3 bases from V and 0 from J, leaving 8 bases between them. Per germline, CDR1 KGHDR and CDR2 SFDVKD. This CDR3 is built from 15 residues. CDR3 protein: CATSDPTSSYNEQFF. In DNA form, the CDR3 reads TGTGCCACCAGTGATCCGACTAGCTCCTACAATGAGCAGTTCTTC.

The rearrangement uses TRBV19 and TRBJ1-1; 7 bases agree with TRBD1. CDR3 length: 16 residues. V dropped 5 bases and J dropped 0; count of bases not matched to a gene: 9. Germline V gene lookup returns CDR1 LNHDA and CDR2 SQIVND (reference sequence). The chain's CDR3 is CASSPNRGGMNTEAFF. CDR3 sequence (DNA): TGTGCCAGTAGTCCTAACAGGGGAGGTATGAACACTGAAGCTTTCTTT.

In its sample, this clone was seen a few times. The V call is TRBV6-5, the J call TRBJ1-1, with TRBD1 matching 8 bases. V shed 6 bases and J 2 bases; nucleotides not matched to a gene: 8. Per the germline V gene, CDR1 is MNHEY and CDR2 is SVGAGI. This CDR3 region has 15 residues. The CDR3 loop reads CASSRQGLGNTEAFF. The CDR3 DNA sequence: TGTGCCAGCAGCCGACAGGGGCTGGGTAACACTGAAGCTTTCTTT.

Only a few counts were recorded for this clone. This chain connects TRBV6-4 to TRBJ2-5, with 10 bases lining up with TRBD1. The germline V gene has CDR1 MRHNA and CDR2 SNTAGT. The CDR3 spans 14 residues. The ends lost 11 bases at V and 9 bases at J; junction bases unmatched: 15. Here the CDR3 reads CAGDRGPDKEAQYF. CDR3 coding DNA: TGTGCCGGGGACAGGGGCCCCGACAAGGAGGCCCAGTACTTC.

The CDR3 nucleotides are TGTGCCAGCAGGGGACTGCTCTCCTACGAGCAGTACTTC. Translating it yields CASRGLLSYEQYF. J is TRBJ2-7 and V is TRBV2, with D perhaps TRBD2 (6 bases). Germline CDR1 is SNHLY and CDR2 is FYNNEI. The CDR3 is 13 residues long. Trimming cost V 6 bases and J 0 bases, with 9 bases left between them.

This clone was found a few times. V gene TRBV5-1 combines with J gene TRBJ2-1; tentative D call: TRBD2 (7 bases). CDR1 is SGHRS and CDR2 is YFSETQ in the germline V gene. CDR3 size: 15 residues. The V end was cut by 3 bases, the J end by 5 bases, with 15 bases between. The CDR3 DNA reads as TGCGCCAGCAGCTCCTTGGGGGGGCAAAACAATGAGCAGTTCTTC. Amino acids: CASSSLGGQNNEQFF. Supplemented by reference TRBV5-1 and TRBJ2-1, the full variable domain reads KAGVTQTPRYLIKTRGQQVTLSCSPISGHRSVSWYQQTPGQGLQFLFEYFSETQRNKGNFPGRFSGRQFSNSRSEMNVSTLELGDSALYLCASSSLGGQNNEQFFGPGTRLTVL.

The rearrangement uses TRBV18 and TRBJ1-1, with 7 bases that match TRBD1. From germline, CDR1 is KGHSH and CDR2 LQKENI. The CDR3 has 16 amino acids. V gave up 3 bases and J gave up 1 base; unmatched junction bases: 8. The CDR3, as DNA: TGTGCCAGCTCACCCCTGTCCGGGACAGAGAACACTGAAGCTTTCTTT. This codes for CASSPLSGTENTEAFF.

This chain connects TRBV30 to TRBJ1-4, with D possibly matching TRBD1 (6 bases). Between the trimmed V and J ends, which lost 0 bases and 5 bases, there was a span of 10 bases. Germline CDR1 is GTSNPN and CDR2 is SVGIG (reference sequence). The CDR3 totals 14 residues. The CDR3 DNA sequence: TGTGCCTGGAGTGTAGGGCAGGGGAATGAAAAACTGTTTTTT. Translation gives CAWSVGQGNEKLFF.

The genes are TRBV19 and TRBJ1-5; D ambiguous. This CDR3 comprises 14 residues. Trimming shortened V by 3 bases and J by 4 bases, and 10 bases separated the two germline ends. Germline CDR1 LNHDA, CDR2 SQIVND (reference sequence). The CDR3 region is CASSMPRGNQPQHF. DNA of the CDR3: TGTGCCAGTAGTATGCCTCGGGGAAATCAGCCCCAGCATTTT.

The chain has TRBV28 and TRBJ1-1, with 7 bases fitting TRBD1. The trim removed 4 bases at V and 1 base at J, leaving 9 bases unmatched. CDR1 is MDHEN and CDR2 is SYDVKM in the germline V gene. This CDR3 comprises 16 residues. In DNA form, the CDR3 reads TGTGCCAGCAGTTCTCCCCTGGGACAGAAGAACACTGAAGCTTTCTTT. This translates into CASSSPLGQKNTEAFF.

The gene calls are TRBV27 and TRBJ1-4, with TRBD1 identical over 11 bases. The germline V gene encodes CDR1 MNHEY and CDR2 SMNVEV (reference sequence). The junction had 4 bases not matched to a gene; V was cut back by 5 bases and J by 8 bases. The CDR3 is 14 residues long. The CDR3 protein is CASSNRDRGEKLFF. In DNA form, the CDR3 reads TGTGCCAGCAGTAACCGGGACAGGGGGGAAAAACTGTTTTTT. Using reference TRBV27 and TRBJ1-4 for the parts outside the CDR3, the full variable domain is EAQVTQNPRYLITVTGKKLTVTCSQNMNHEYMSWYRQDPGLGLRQIYYSMNVEVTDKGDVPEGYKVSRKEKRNFPLILESPSPNQTSLYFCASSNRDRGEKLFFGSGTQLSVL.

The chain is built from TRBV28 and TRBJ2-2; TRBD2 matches 8 bases. Unmatched junction bases numbered 7, after V lost 5 bases and J lost 2 bases. The CDR3 contains 16 residues. Per the germline V gene, CDR1 is MDHEN and CDR2 is SYDVKM. CDR3 coding DNA: TGTGCCAGCAGTGTAGCGGGGAGTGGAAACACCGGGGAGCTGTTTTTT. This encodes CASSVAGSGNTGELFF.

The rearrangement joins TRBV7-2 to TRBJ1-3; D is undetermined. The CDR3 is 14 amino acids. The V end lost 4 bases, the J end lost 0 bases, and 7 bases lay between the germline ends. Germline assignment: CDR1 SGHTA and CDR2 FQGNSA. The CDR3 sequence is CASSSLDSGNTIYF. CDR3 bases: TGTGCCAGCAGCTCCTTAGACTCTGGAAACACCATATATTTT.

This chain connects TRBV7-9 to TRBJ2-3; no firm D call. In germline, CDR1 is SEHNR, CDR2 FQNEAQ (reference sequence). The ends were cut back, 5 bases at V and 6 bases at J, with 9 bases in the middle. The CDR3 contains 12 residues. CDR3 region: CASSPTVDTQYF. The CDR3 DNA reads as TGTGCCAGCAGCCCAACTGTGGATACGCAGTATTTT.

The chain combines TRBV6-5 with TRBJ2-7; TRBD1 aligns across 9 bases. The CDR3 is made up of 15 amino acids. V dropped 6 bases and J dropped 0; count of bases not matched to a gene: 6. Germline CDR1 is MNHEY and CDR2 is SVGAGI. In nucleotides, the CDR3 is TGTGCCAGCAGCTCCCGGGACAGGGCCTCCTACGAGCAGTACTTC. It translates to CASSSRDRASYEQYF.